A single TCR beta chain is shown here with its context. These data are taken from a study of T cells in localized non-small cell lung cancer. From germline, CDR1 is MDHEN and CDR2 SYDVKM. The V gene lost 7 bases and the J gene lost 3 bases, with 19 bases spanning the gap. This CDR3 has 15 amino acids. Generated by immunoSEQ multiplex PCR, the TCRdb table keeps only in-frame clones and is missing some. There are roughly 4,200 clones in the sample; about 37% occur only once, and 4.5% to 6% lies in the top ten. The sequencing used lung tumor tissue, collected before any cancer treatment. This clonotype was sampled from a woman aged 35 to 75 with stage I lung adenocarcinoma. The rearrangement joins TRBV28 to TRBJ2-7; D may match TRBD1 or TRBD2 (6 bases each). The CDR3 DNA is TGTGCCAGCATGGGGGGCTTGACTGCCATCTACGAGCAGTACTTC. This encodes CASMGGLTAIYEQYF.